This TCR beta chain was identified during a study of T cell repertoires in cytomegalovirus infection. About the study: HLA-B-restricted CMV epitopes that are well studied were used alongside recently identified HLA-C-restricted ones. Both a matching HLA type and CMV infection were indicated by public TCR beta signatures. General study findings and limits: Adding up the frequency of public TCR beta families identified people who carried CMV plus the relevant HLA. Ex vivo responses were dominated by HLA-C-restricted CMV-specific TCR beta clonotypes.

Per germline, CDR1 SSHAT and CDR2 FNYEAQ (reference sequence). CDR3 length: 15 amino acids. Trimming left V 1 base short and J 2 bases short, with 10 bases between. TCRdb re-analysed the reads in MiXCR, keeping a single row per CDR3 protein. Here the sample spans 250,000 to 400,000 distinct CDR3 sequences, around 25% being singletons. With regard to this clonotype: As yet, its antigen is unknown.

Sequences were derived from cultured PBMCs, sampled from culture after CMV antigen stimulation. The sequence derives from a human donor in good health (CMV status not recorded). Some clones in this sample may be carry-over from other donors' samples. The chain combines TRBV7-7 with TRBJ2-3; possible D gene TRBD2, 5 bases. The CDR3 spells CASSLGHRDTDTQYF. The CDR3 nucleotides are TGTGCCAGCAGCTTAGGGCACCGGGACACAGATACGCAGTATTTT.